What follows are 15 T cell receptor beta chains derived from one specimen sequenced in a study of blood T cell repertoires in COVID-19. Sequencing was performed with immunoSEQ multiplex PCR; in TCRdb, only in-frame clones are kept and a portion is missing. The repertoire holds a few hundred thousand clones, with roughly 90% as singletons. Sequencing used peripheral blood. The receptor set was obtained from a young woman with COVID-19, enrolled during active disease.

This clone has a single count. CDR3 residues: CASTTSGGEETQYF. The CDR3 DNA reads as TGTGCCAGCACCACTAGCGGGGGGGAAGAGACCCAGTACTTC. The chain recombines TRBV6-5 with TRBJ2-5; 13 bases fit TRBD2. The germline V gene encodes CDR1 MNHEY and CDR2 SVGAGI. V lost 7 bases to trimming and J lost 3 bases; unmatched junction nucleotides: 2. The CDR3 contains 14 residues.

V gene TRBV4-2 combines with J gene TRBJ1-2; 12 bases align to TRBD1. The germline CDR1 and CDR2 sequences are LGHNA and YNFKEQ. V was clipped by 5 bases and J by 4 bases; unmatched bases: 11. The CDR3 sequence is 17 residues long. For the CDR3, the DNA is TGTGCCAGCAGCGCGGGACAGGGGGCATCTTTTGGCTATGGCTACACCTTC. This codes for CASSAGQGASFGYGYTF.

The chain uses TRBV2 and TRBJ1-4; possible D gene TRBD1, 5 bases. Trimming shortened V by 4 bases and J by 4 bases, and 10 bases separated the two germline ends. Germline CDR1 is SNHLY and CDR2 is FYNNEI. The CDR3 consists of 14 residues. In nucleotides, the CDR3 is TGTGCCAGCAGTGCAGGGTACTTTAATGAAAAACTGTTTTTT. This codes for CASSAGYFNEKLFF.

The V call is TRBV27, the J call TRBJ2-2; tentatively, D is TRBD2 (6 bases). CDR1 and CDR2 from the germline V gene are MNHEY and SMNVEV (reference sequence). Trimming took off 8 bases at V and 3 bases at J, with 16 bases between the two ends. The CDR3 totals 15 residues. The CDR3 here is CASQPGGVHTGELFF. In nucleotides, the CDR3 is TGTGCCAGCCAGCCCGGGGGTGTTCACACCGGGGAGCTGTTTTTT.

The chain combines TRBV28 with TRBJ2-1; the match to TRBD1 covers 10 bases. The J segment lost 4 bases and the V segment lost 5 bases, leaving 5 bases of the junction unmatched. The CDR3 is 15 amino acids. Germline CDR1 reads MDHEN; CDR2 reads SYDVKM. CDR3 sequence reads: CASSRDRGGYNEQFF. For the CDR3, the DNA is TGTGCCAGCAGTCGGGACAGGGGAGGATACAATGAGCAGTTCTTC. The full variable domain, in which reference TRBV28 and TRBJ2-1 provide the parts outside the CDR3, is DVKVTQSSRYLVKRTGEKVFLECVQDMDHENMFWYRQDPGLGLRLIYFSYDVKMKEKGDIPEGYSVSREKKERFSLILESASTNQTSMYLCASSRDRGGYNEQFFGPGTRLTVL.

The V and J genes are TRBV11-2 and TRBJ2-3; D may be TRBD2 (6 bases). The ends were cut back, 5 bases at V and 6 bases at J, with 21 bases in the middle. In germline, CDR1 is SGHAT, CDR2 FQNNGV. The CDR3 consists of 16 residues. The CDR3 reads CASSTRVAVGVDTQYF. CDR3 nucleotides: TGTGCCAGCAGCACTAGGGTAGCGGTCGGTGTCGATACGCAGTATTTT.

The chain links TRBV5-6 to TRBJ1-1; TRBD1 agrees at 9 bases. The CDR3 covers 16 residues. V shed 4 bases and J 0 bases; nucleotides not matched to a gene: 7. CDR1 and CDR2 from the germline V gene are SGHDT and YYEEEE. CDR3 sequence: CASSLPGQGLNTEAFF. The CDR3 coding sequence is TGTGCCAGCAGCCTGCCGGGACAGGGACTGAACACTGAAGCTTTCTTT.

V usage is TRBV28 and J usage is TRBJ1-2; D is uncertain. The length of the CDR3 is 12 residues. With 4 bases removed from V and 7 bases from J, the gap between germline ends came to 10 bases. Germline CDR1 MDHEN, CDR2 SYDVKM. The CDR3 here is CASSSPGFGYTF. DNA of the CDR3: TGTGCCAGCAGTTCGCCAGGTTTTGGCTACACCTTC.

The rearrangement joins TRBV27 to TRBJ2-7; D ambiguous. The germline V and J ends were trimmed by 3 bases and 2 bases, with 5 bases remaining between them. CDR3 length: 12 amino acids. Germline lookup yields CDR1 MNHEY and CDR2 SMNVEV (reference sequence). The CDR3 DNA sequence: TGTGCCAGCAGTTTGGCGGCCTACGAGCAGTACTTC. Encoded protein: CASSLAAYEQYF.

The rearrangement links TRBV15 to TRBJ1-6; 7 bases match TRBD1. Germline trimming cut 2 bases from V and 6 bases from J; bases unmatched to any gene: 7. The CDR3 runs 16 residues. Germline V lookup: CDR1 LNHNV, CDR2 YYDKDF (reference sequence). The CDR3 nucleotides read TGTGCCACCAGCAGACTGGGACAGAATCTTAATTCACCCCTCCACTTT. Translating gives CATSRLGQNLNSPLHF.

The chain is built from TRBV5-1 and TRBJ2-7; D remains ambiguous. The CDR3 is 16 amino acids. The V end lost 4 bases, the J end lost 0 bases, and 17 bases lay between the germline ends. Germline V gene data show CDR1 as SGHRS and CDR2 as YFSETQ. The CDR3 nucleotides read TGCGCCAGCAGCCCCGAGGTGGGTGGAAGCTCCTACGAGCAGTACTTC. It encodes CASSPEVGGSSYEQYF.

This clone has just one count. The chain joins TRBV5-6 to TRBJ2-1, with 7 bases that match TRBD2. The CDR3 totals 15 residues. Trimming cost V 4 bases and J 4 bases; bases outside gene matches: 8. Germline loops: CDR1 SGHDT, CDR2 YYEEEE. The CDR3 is CASSDGGGAYNEQFF. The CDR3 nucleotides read TGTGCCAGCAGCGACGGCGGGGGAGCTTACAATGAGCAGTTCTTC.

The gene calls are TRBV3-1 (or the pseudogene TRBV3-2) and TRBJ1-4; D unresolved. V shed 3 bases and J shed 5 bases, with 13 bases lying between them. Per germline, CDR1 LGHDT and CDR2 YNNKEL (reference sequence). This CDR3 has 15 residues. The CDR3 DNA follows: TGTGCCAGCAGCCACATAGAGGGAGTAAATGAAAAACTGTTTTTT. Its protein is CASSHIEGVNEKLFF.

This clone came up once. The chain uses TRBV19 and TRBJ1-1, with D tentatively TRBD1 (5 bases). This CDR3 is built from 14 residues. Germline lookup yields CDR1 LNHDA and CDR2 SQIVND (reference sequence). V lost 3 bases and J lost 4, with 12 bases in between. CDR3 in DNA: TGTGCCAGTAGTATTGGGCAGGGTTTCACTGAAGCTTTCTTT. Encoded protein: CASSIGQGFTEAFF.

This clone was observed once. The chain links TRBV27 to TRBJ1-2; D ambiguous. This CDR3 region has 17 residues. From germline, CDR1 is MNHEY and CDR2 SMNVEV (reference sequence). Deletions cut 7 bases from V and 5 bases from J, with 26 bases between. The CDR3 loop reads CASTDKRATQSLYGYTF. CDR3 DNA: TGTGCCAGCACCGATAAGAGGGCCACCCAATCTCTATATGGCTACACCTTC.